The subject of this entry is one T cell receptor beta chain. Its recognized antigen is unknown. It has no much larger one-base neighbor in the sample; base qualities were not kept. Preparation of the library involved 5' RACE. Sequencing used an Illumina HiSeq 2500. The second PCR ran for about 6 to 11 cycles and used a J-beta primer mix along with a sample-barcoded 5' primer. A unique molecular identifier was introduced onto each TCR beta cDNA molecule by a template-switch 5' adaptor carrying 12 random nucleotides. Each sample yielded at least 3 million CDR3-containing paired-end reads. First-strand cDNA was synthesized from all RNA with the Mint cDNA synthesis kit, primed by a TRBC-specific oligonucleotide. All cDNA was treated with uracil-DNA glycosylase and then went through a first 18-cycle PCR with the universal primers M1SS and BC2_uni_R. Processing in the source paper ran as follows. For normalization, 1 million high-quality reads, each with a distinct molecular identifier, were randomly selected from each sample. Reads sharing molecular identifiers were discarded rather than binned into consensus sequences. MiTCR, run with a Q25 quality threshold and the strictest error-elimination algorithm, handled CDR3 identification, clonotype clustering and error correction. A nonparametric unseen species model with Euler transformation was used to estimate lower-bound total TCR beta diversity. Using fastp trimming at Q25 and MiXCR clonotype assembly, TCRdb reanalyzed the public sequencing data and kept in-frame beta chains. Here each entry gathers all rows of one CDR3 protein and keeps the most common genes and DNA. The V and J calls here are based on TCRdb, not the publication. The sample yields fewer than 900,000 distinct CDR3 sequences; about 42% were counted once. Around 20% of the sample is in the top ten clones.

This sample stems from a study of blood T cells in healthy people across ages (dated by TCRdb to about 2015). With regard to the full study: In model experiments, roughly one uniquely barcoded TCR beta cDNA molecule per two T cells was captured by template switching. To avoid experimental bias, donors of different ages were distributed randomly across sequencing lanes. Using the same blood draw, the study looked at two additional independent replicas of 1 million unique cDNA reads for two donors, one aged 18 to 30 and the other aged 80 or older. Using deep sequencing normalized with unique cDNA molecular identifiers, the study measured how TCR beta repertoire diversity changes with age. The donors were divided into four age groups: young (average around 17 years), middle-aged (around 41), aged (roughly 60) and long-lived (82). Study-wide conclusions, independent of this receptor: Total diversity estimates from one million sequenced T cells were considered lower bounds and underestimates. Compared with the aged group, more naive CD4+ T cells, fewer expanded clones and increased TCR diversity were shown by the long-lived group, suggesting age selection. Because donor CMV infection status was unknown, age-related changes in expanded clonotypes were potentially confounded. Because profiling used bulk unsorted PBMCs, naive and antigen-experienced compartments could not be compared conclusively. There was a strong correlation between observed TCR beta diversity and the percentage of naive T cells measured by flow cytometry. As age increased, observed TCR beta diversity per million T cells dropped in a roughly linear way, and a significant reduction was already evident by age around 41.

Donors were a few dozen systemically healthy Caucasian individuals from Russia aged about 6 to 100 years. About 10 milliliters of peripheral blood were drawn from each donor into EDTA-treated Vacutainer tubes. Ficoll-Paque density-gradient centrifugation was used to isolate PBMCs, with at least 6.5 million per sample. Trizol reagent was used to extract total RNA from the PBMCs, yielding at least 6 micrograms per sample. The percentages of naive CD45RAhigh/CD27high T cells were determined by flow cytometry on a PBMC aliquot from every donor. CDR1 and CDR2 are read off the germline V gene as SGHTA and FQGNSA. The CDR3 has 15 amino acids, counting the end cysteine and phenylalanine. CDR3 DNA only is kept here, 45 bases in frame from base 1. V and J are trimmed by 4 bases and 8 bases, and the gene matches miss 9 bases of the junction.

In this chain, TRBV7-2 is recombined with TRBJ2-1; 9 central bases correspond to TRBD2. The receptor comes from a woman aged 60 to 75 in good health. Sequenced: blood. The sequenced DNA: TGTGCCAGCAGCTCAATAGCGGGAGTTTCGGATGAGCAGTTCTTC. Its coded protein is CASSSIAGVSDEQFF.